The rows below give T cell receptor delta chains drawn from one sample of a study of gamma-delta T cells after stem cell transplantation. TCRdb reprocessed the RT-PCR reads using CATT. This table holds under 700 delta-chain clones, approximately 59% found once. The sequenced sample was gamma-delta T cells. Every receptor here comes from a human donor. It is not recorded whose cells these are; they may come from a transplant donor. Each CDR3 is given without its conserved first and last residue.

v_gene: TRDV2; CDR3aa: ACDNWGSSWDTRQMF
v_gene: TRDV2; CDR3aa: ACDPVLGIVGDTDKLI
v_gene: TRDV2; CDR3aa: ACDTYWGIRELI
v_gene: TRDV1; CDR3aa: ALGEALFLGGPQNTDKLI
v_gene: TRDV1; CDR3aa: ALGELGGGPISWDTRQMF
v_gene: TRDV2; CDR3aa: ACARGDTLI
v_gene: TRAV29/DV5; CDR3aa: AATYWGIRKTAQLF
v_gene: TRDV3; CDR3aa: ASRTGGYSWDTRQMF
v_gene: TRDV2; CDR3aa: ACDGIRSWDTRQMF
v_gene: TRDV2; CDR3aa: ACDTAGPSSWDTRQMF
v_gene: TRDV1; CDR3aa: ALGELIRLGDYTDKLI
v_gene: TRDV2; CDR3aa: ACDTPRGYGGSWDTRQMF
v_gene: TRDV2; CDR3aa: ACDTALGAKALTAQLF
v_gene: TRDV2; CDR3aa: ACDTLLIQRNVNTGGSYKLI
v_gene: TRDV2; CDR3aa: AWATGGYALTAQLF
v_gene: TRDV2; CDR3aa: ACDTARDSWDTRQMF
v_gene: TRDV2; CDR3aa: ACDMYTDKLI
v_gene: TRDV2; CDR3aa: ACDTLGAPALTAQLF